This entry describes one T cell receptor beta chain. No antigen is known for it. V dropped 3 bases and J dropped 6 bases, with 11 bases sitting between them. The germline CDR1 and CDR2 sequences are SGHTA and FQGTGA. The CDR3 sequence is 13 residues long. TCRdb reprocessed the 5' RACE reads with MiXCR, giving one entry per CDR3 protein. The sample includes about 350,000 distinct CDR3 sequences, roughly 8.4% of them seen just once. This sample was included in a study of T cells after yellow fever vaccination. Study in general: Preparing low-cell-number fractions relied on SMART-Seq v4 Ultra Low Input.

Study conclusions and caveats: In post-booster samples, most primary-vaccination clones reappeared (about 95% CD4, around 87% CD8). CD4 and CD8 compartments shared a small share of clonotypes. Researchers cautioned that FACS-sorted repertoires could harbor abundant clonotypes contaminating from the bulk population.

Material: PBMCs, obtained around 45 days after the first yellow fever vaccination. The sequence derives from a man aged 18 to 30 who received the YFV17D yellow fever vaccine. The V gene is TRBV7-3, the J gene TRBJ1-1; D not resolved. The DNA of the CDR3 is TGTGCCAGCAGCTTGTATATTTCCGCTGAAGCTTTCTTT. As protein: CASSLYISAEAFF.